This T cell receptor beta chain stems from a study of blood T cell repertoires in COVID-19. Study as a whole: The United States, Italy and Spain were the sources of the acute and convalescent COVID-19 samples. T cells, B-cell-depleted T cells, or PBMCs supplied cDNA or gDNA.

Under the authors' procedure: Amplifying reference gene primers gave estimates of nucleated cell counts. The repertoire was sequenced with immunoSEQ multiplex PCR; TCRdb's copy has only in-frame clones and lacks some. V, J and clone size reflect that table, while D and trimming were determined from the DNA. The table records 85,000 to 90,000 clones, 75% to 90% of them present only once. The TCR comes from a man at least 80 years old with active or convalescent COVID-19. The material sequenced was peripheral blood.

The CDR3 sequence is CAWSFQGSDGYTF. CDR3 coding DNA: TGTGCCTGGAGTTTCCAGGGTTCGGATGGCTACACCTTC. The rearrangement uses TRBV30 and TRBJ1-2; D is perhaps TRBD1 (5 bases). With 2 bases removed from V and 6 bases from J, the gap between germline ends came to 13 bases. Per germline, CDR1 GTSNPN and CDR2 SVGIG (reference sequence). The CDR3 length is 13 residues.